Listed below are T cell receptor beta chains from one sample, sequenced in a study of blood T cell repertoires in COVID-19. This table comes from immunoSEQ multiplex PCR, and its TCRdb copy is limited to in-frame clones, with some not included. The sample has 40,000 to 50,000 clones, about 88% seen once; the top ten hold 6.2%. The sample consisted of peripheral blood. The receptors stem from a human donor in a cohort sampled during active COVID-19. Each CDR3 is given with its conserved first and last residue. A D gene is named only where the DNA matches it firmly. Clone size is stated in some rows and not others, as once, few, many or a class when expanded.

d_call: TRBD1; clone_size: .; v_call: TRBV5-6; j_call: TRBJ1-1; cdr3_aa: CASSGGTGGAPEAFF; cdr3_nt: TGTGCCAGCAGCGGAGGGACAGGGGGCGCTCCTGAAGCTTTCTTT
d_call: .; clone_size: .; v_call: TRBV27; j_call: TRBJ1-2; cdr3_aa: CASSPYRDWPYGYTF; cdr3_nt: TGTGCCAGCAGTCCATACCGGGACTGGCCATATGGCTACACCTTC
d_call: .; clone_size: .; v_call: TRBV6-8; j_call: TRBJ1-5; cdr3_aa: CASSSGRQSNQPQHF; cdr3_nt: TGTGCCAGCAGCTCGGGGAGGCAGAGCAATCAGCCCCAGCATTTT
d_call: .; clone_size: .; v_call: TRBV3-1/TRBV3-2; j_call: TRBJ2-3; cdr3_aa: CASSQVEQIWGRFGDTQYF; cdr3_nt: TGTGCCAGCAGCCAAGTGGAACAAATCTGGGGCAGGTTTGGAGATACGCAGTATTTT
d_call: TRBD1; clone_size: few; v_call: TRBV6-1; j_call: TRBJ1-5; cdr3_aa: CASREGTGGQPQHF; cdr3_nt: TGTGCCAGCAGGGAAGGGACAGGGGGCCAGCCCCAGCATTTT
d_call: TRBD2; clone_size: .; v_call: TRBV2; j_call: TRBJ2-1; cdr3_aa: CASSSGTREKFF; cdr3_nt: TGTGCCAGCAGTTCCGGGACTAGAGAGAAGTTCTTC
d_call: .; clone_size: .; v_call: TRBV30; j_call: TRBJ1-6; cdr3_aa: CAWSEGSYNSPLHF; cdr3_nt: TGTGCCTGGAGCGAGGGCTCCTATAATTCACCCCTCCACTTT
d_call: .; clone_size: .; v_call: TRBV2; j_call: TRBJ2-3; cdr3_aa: CASSGQASSISSTDTQYF; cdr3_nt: TGTGCCAGCAGTGGACAGGCCTCTAGTATCTCTAGCACAGATACGCAGTATTTT
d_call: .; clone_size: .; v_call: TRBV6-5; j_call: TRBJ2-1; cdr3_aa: CASSPGLYEQFF; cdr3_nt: TGTGCCAGCAGTCCGGGACTTTATGAGCAGTTCTTC
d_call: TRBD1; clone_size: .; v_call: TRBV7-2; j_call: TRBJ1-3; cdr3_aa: CASSRRQGTLDNTIYF; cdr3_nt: TGTGCCAGCAGCCGCCGACAGGGAACTCTGGATAACACCATATATTTT
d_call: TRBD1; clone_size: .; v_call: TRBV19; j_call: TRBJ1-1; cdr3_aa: CASRTGAWDTEAFF; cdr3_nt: TGTGCCAGTAGGACAGGGGCTTGGGACACTGAAGCTTTCTTT
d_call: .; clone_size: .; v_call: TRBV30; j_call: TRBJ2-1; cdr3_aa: CAWSARGLGEQFF; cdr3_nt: TGTGCCTGGAGTGCCCGGGGACTGGGAGAGCAGTTCTTC
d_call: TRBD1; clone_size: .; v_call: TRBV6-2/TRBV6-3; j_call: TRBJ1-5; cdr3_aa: CASSAIQGEQPQHF; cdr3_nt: TGTGCCAGCAGTGCCATACAGGGGGAGCAGCCCCAGCATTTT
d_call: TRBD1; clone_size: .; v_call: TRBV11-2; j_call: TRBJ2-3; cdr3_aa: CASSLDKAERGRVADTQYF; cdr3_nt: TGTGCCAGCAGCTTAGATAAAGCGGAGAGGGGGCGAGTTGCAGATACGCAGTATTTT
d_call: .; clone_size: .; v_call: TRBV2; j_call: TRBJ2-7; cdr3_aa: CASSEPGTPYEQYF; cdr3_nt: TGTGCCAGCAGTGAACCCGGGACACCCTACGAGCAGTACTTC
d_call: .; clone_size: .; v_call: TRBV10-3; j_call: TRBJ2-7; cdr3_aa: CAISAGGTYEQYF; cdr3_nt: TGTGCCATCAGTGCAGGGGGGACCTACGAGCAGTACTTC
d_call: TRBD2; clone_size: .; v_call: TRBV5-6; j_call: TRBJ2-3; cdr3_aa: CASSSLGTRSTDTQYF; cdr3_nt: TGTGCCAGCAGCTCGTTGGGGACTAGAAGCACAGATACGCAGTATTTT
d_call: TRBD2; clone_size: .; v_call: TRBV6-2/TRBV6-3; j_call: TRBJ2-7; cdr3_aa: CASSYRSGEVGNYEQYF; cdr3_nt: TGTGCCAGCAGTTACAGGAGCGGGGAGGTCGGGAACTACGAGCAGTACTTC
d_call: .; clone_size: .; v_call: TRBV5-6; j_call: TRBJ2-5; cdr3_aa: CASSLRRTGGQETQYF; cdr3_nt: TGTGCCAGCAGCTTGAGGAGGACCGGGGGTCAAGAGACCCAGTACTTC
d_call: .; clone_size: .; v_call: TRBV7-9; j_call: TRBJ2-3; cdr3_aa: CASSSRDTGITDTQYF; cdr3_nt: TGTGCCAGCAGCTCACGGGACACGGGAATCACAGATACGCAGTATTTT
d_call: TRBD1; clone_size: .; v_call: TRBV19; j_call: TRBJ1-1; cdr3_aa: CASLRGTGVTEAFF; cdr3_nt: TGTGCCAGCCTGAGGGGGACAGGGGTCACTGAAGCTTTCTTT
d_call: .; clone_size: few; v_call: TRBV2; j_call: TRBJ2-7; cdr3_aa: CASCLDRPYEQYF; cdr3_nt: TGTGCCAGTTGTCTGGACAGACCTTACGAGCAGTACTTC
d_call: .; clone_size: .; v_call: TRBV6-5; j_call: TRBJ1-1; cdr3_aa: CASSYTASTEAFF; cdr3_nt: TGTGCCAGCAGTTACACGGCTAGCACTGAAGCTTTCTTT
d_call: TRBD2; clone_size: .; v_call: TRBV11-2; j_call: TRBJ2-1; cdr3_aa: CASSFSGGPYNEQFF; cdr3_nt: TGTGCCAGCAGCTTTAGCGGGGGACCCTACAATGAGCAGTTCTTC
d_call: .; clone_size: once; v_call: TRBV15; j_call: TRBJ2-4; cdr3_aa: CATSSGTKNIQYF; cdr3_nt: TGTGCCACCAGCTCAGGGACAAAAAACATTCAGTACTTC
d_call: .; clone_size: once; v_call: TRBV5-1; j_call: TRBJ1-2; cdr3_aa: CASSLYGNRDAGYTF; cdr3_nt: TGCGCCAGCAGCTTGTACGGGAACAGGGATGCTGGCTACACCTTC
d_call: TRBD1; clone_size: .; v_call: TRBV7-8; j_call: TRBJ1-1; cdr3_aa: CASSLPPTGSRTEAFF; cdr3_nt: TGTGCCAGCAGCTTACCCCCGACAGGGTCGCGCACTGAAGCTTTCTTT
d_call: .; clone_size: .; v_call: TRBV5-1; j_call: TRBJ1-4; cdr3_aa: CASSLVLQGAGEKLFF; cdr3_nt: TGCGCCAGCAGCTTGGTCCTTCAGGGAGCGGGGGAAAAACTGTTTTTT
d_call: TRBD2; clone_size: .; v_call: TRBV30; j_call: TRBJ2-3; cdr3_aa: CAWNPLTSGAGDTQYF; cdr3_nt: TGTGCCTGGAACCCCCTGACTAGCGGGGCGGGGGATACGCAGTATTTT
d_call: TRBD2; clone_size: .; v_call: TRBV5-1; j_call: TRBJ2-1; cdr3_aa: CASSLAKAGVRNEQFF; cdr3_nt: TGCGCCAGCAGCTTGGCCAAAGCGGGAGTACGAAATGAGCAGTTCTTC
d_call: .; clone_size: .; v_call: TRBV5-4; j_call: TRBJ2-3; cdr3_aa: CASSPSTDTQYF; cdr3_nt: TGTGCCAGCAGCCCAAGCACAGATACGCAGTATTTT
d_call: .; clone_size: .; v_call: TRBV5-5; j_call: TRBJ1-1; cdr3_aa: CASSLREEAFF; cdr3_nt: TGTGCCAGCAGCTTGAGGGAGGAAGCTTTCTTT
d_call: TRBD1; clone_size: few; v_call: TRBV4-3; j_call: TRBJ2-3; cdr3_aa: CASGDRATDTQYF; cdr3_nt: TGCGCCAGCGGGGACAGGGCCACAGATACGCAGTATTTT
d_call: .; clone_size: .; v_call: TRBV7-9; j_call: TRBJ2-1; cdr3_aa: CASSLAGVNEQFF; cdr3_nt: TGTGCCAGCAGCTTAGCGGGCGTCAATGAGCAGTTCTTC
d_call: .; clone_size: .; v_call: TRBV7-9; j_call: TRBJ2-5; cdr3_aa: CASSLIALGVTQYF; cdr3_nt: TGTGCCAGCAGCTTGATCGCCCTAGGGGTGACCCAGTACTTC
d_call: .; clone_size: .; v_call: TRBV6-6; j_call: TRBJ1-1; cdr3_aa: CASWSDGTEAFF; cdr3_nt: TGTGCCAGCTGGTCCGACGGGACTGAAGCTTTCTTT
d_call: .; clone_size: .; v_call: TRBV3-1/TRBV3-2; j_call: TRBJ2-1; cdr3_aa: CASSQDESSYNEQFF; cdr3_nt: TGTGCCAGCAGCCAAGATGAGAGCTCCTACAATGAGCAGTTCTTC
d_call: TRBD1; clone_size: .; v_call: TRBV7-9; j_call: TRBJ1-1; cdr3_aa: CASSRTGGTEAFF; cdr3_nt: TGTGCCAGCAGCCGAACAGGGGGCACTGAAGCTTTCTTT
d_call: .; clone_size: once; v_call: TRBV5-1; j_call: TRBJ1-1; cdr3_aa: CASSQMWNTEAFF; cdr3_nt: TGCGCCAGCAGTCAGATGTGGAACACTGAAGCTTTCTTT
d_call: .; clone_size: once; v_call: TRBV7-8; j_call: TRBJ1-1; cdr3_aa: CASSHRASRTEAFF; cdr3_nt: TGTGCCAGCAGCCACAGGGCCAGTAGGACTGAAGCTTTCTTT
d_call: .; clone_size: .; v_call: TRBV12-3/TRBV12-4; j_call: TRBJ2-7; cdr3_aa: CASAKEYEQYF; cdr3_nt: TGTGCCAGCGCGAAGGAGTACGAGCAGTACTTC
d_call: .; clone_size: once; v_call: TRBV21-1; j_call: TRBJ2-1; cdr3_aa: CASSKEGRSGRAWAKTNNEQFF; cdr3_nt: TGTGCCAGCAGCAAAGAGGGTCGTAGCGGGAGGGCGTGGGCGAAGACGAACAATGAGCAGTTCTTC
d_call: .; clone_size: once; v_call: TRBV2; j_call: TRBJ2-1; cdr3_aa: CASDRGSRQLF; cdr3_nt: TGTGCCAGCGACCGGGGGTCAAGGCAGCTCTTC